This TCR beta chain originates from a study of vaccination and CD4 T cells after COVID-19. Looking at the study overall: Overlapping SARS-CoV-2, HCoV-NL63, HCoV-OC43 and HCoV-229E spike peptides stimulated the cells. As control conditions, cultures were given either a CEFX pool serving as positive control, an HIV-1 Nef pool, or no peptide at all.

Remarks on this clonotype: The antigen remains undetermined.

There are 13 residues in the CDR3. Germline lookup yields CDR1 MNHEY and CDR2 SMNVEV (reference sequence). J lost 8 bases, V lost 6 bases, and 7 bases had no gene match. Treatment of the sample: approximately nine-day PBMC culture with coronavirus spike peptide pools or control peptides (ViraFEST assay). Once peptide pools had expanded antigen-specific T cells, ViraFEST sequenced TCRs. Sequence data for DNA of cultured CD4+ T cells were generated by the Oncomine TCR Beta short-read assay. Extraction of genomic DNA was performed on cultured CD4+ T cells. TCRdb re-analysed the PCR reads in MiXCR, keeping a single row per CDR3 protein. In the table there are roughly 11,000 distinct CDR3 sequences, about two thirds of which are singletons.

The chain couples TRBV27 to TRBJ1-1, with TRBD1 identical over 9 bases. This TCR derives from a human donor who had recovered from COVID-19. Sequenced sample: CD4+ T cells from blood, cultured in vitro. Here the CDR3 DNA reads TGTGCCAGCAGACCCACAGGGGGCGCCGAAGCTTTCTTT. The encoded protein is CASRPTGGAEAFF.